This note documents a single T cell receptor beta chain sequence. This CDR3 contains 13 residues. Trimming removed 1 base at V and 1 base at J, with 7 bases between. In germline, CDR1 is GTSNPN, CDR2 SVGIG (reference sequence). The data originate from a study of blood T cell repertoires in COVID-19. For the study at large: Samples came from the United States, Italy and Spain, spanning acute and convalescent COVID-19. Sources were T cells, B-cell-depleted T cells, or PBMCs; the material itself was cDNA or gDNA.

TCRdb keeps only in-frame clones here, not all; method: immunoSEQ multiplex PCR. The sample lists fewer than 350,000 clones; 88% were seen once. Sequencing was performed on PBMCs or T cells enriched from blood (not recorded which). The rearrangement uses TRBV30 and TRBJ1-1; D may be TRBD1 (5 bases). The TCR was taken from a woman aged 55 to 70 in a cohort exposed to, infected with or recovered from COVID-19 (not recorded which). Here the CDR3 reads CAWSDRRNTEAFF. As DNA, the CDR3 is TGTGCCTGGAGTGACAGGCGGAACACTGAAGCTTTCTTT.